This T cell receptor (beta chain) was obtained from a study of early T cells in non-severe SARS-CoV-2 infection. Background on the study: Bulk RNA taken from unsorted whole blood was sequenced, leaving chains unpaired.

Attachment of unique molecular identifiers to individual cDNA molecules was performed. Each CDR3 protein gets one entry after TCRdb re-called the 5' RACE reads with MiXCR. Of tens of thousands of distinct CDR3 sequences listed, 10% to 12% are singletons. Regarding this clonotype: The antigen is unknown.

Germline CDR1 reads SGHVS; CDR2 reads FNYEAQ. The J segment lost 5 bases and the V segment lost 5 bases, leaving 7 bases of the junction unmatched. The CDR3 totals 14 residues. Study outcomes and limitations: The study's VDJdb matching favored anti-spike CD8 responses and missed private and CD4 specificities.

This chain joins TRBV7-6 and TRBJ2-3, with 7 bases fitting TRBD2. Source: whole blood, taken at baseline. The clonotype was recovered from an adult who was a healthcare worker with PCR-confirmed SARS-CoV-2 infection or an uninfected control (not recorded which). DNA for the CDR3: TGTGCCAGCAGCCTCCGTCCGGGGGGAGATACGCAGTATTTT. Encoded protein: CASSLRPGGDTQYF.